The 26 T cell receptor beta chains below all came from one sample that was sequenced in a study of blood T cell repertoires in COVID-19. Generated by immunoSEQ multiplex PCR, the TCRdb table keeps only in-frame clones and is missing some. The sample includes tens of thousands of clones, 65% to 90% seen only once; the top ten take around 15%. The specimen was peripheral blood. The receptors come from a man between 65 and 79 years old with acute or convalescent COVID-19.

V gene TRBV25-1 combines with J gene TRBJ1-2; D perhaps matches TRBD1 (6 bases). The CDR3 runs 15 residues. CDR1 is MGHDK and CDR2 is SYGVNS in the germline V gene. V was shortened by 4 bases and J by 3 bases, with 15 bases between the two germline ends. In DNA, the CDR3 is TGTGCCAGCAGTGGACAAGGGGGGGGATACTATGGCTACACCTTC. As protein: CASSGQGGGYYGYTF.

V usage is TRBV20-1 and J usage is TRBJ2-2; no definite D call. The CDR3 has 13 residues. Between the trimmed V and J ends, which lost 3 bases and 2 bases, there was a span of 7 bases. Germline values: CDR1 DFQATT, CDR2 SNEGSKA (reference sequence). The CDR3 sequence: CSASQINTGELFF. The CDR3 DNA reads TGCAGTGCTAGTCAAATTAACACCGGGGAGCTGTTTTTT.

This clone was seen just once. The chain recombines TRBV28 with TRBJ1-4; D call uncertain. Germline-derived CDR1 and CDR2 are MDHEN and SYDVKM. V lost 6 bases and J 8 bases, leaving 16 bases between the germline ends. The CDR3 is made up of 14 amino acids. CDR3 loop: CASRDRRGGEKLFF. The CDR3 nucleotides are TGTGCCAGCAGGGACCGACGAGGCGGGGAAAAACTGTTTTTT.

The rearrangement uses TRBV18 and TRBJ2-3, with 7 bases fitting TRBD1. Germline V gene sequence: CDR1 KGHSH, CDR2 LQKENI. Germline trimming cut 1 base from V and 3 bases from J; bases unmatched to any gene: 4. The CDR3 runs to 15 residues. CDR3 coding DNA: TGTGCCAGCTCACCACAGGGGGCCTCTACAGATACGCAGTATTTT. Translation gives CASSPQGASTDTQYF.

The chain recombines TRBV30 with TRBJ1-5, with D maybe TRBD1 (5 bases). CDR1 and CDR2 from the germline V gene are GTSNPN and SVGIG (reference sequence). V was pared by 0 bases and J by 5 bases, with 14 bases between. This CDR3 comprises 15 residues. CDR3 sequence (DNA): TGTGCCTGGAGTGTAGGGCAGGGCTTCTATCAGCCCCAGCATTTT. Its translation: CAWSVGQGFYQPQHF.

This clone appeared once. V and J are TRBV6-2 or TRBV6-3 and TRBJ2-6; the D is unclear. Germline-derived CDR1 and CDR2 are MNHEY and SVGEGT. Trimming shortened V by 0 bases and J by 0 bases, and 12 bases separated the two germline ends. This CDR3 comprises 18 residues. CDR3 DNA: TGTGCCAGCAGTTACTCAACACAAATTTACTCTGGGGCCAACGTCCTGACTTTC. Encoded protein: CASSYSTQIYSGANVLTF.

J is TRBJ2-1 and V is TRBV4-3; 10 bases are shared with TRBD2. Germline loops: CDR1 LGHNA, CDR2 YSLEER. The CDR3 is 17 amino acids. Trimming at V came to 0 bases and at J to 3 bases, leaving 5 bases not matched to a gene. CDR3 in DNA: TGCGCCAGCAGCCAAGACAGCTCTAGCGGGGGCTACAATGAGCAGTTCTTC. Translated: CASSQDSSSGGYNEQFF.

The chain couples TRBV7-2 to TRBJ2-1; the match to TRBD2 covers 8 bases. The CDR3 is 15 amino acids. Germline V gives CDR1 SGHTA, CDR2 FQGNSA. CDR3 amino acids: CATGRRVAGYNEQFF. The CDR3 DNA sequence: TGTGCTACCGGCAGGCGGGTAGCGGGATACAATGAGCAGTTCTTC.

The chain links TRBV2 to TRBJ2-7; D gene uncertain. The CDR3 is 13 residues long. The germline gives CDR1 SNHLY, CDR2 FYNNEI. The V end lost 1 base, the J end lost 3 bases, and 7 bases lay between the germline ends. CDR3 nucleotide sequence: TGTGCCAGCAGTGAAGAGCGTGTCTACGAGCAGTACTTC. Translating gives CASSEERVYEQYF. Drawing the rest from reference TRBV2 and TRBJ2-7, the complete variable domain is EPEVTQTPSHQVTQMGQEVILRCVPISNHLYFYWYRQILGQKVEFLVSFYNNEISEKSEIFDDQFSVERPDGSNFTLKIRSTKLEDSAMYFCASSEERVYEQYFGPGTRLTVT.

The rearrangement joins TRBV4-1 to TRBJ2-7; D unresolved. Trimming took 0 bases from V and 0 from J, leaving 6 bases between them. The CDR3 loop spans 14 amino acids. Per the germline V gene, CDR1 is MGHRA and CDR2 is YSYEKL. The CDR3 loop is CASSQEWASYEQYF. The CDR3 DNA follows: TGCGCCAGCAGCCAAGAATGGGCCTCCTACGAGCAGTACTTC.

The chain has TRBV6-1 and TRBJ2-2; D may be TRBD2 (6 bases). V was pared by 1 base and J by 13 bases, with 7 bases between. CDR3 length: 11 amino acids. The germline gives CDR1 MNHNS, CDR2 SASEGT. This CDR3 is CASSEGGGLFF. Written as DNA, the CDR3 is TGTGCCAGCAGTGAAGGGGGAGGGCTGTTTTTT.

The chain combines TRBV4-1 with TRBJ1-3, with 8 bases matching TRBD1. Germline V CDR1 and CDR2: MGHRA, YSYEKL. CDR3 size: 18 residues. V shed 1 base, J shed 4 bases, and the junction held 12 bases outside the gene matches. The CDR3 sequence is CASSQGGQGLLLGNTIYF. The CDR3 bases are TGCGCCAGCAGCCAAGGTGGACAGGGTTTACTCTTAGGAAACACCATATATTTT.

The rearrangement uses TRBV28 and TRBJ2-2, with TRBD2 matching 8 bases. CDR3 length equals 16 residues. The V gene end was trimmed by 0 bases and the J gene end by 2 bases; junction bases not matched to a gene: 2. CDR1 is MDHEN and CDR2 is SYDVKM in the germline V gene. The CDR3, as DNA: TGTGCCAGCAGTTTATGGCGGGGGGCTAACACCGGGGAGCTGTTTTTT. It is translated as CASSLWRGANTGELFF.

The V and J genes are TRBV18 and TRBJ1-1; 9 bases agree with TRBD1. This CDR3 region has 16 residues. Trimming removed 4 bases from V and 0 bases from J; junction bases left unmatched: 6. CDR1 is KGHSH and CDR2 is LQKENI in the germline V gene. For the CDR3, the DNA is TGTGCCAGCTCACGAGGGGACAGGGTATTGAACACTGAAGCTTTCTTT. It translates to CASSRGDRVLNTEAFF.

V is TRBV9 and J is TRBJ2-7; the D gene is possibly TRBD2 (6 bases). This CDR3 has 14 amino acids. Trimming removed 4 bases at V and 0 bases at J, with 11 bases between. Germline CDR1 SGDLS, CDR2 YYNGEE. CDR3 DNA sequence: TGTGCCAGCAGCTTCAGGGACTCCTCCTACGAGCAGTACTTC. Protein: CASSFRDSSYEQYF.

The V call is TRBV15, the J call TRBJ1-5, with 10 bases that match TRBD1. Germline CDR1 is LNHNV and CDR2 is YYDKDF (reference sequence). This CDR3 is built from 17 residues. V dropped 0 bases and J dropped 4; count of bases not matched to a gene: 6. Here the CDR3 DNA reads TGTGCCACCAGCAGAGACGGACAGGGGGGGATTAATCAGCCCCAGCATTTT. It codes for CATSRDGQGGINQPQHF.

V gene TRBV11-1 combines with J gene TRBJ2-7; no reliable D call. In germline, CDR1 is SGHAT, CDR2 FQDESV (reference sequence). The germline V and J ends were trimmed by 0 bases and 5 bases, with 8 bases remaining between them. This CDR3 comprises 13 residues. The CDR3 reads CASSLAYFDEQYV. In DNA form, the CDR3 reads TGTGCCAGCAGCTTAGCGTACTTTGACGAGCAGTACGTC.

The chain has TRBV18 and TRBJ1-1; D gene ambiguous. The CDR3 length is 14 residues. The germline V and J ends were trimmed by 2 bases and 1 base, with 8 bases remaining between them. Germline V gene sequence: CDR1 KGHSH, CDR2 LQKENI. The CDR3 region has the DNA TGTGCCAGCTCACCAATATCCAGGAACACTGAAGCTTTCTTT. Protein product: CASSPISRNTEAFF.

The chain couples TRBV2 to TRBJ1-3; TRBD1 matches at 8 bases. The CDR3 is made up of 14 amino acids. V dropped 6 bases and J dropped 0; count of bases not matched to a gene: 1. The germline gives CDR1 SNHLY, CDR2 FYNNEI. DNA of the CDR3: TGTGCCAGCAGCGGACAGGGCTCTGGAAACACCATATATTTT. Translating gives CASSGQGSGNTIYF.

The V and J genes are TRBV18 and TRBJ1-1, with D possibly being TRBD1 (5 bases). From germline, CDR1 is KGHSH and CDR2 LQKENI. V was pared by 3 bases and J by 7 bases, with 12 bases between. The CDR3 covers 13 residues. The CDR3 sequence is CASSPSGGDEAFF. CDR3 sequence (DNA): TGTGCCAGCTCACCGTCGGGGGGGGATGAAGCTTTCTTT.

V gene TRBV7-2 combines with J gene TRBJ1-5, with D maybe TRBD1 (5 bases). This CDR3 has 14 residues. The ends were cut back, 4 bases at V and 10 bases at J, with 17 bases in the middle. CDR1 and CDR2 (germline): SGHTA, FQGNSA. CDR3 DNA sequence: TGTGCCAGCAGCTCGCCGGGGGGAGCCTCACCCCAGCATTTT. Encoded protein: CASSSPGGASPQHF. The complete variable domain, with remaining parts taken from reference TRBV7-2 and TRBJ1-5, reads GAGVSQSPSNKVTEKGKDVELRCDPISGHTALYWYRQSLGQGLEFLIYFQGNSAPDKSGLPSDRFSAERTGGSVSTLTIQRTQQEDSAVYLCASSSPGGASPQHFGDGTRLSIL.

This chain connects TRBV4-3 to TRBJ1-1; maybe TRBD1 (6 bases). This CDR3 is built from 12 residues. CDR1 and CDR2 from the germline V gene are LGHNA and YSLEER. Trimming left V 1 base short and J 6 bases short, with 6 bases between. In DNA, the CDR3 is TGCGCCAGCAGCCAAGGGACAGCTGAAGCTTTCTTT. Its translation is CASSQGTAEAFF.

CDR3 bases: TGTGCCAGCAGCTTAAACCCGGGACTAGCGGGGATTACAGATACGCAGTATTTT. This codes for CASSLNPGLAGITDTQYF. J is TRBJ2-3 and V is TRBV11-2; 13 positions match TRBD2. V was pared by 2 bases and J by 3 bases, with 8 bases of the junction left unmatched. The CDR3 covers 18 residues. CDR1 is SGHAT, CDR2 FQNNGV, per germline. The whole variable domain, remainder taken from reference TRBV11-2 and TRBJ2-3, is EAGVAQSPRYKIIEKRQSVAFWCNPISGHATLYWYQQILGQGPKLLIQFQNNGVVDDSQLPKDRFSAERLKGVDSTLKIQPAKLEDSAVYLCASSLNPGLAGITDTQYFGPGTRLTVL.

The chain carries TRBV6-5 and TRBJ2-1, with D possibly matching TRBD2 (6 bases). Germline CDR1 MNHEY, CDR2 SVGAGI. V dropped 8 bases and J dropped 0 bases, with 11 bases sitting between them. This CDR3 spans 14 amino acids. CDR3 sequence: CASCFGSSYNEQFF. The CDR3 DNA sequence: TGTGCCAGCTGTTTCGGGAGCTCCTACAATGAGCAGTTCTTC.

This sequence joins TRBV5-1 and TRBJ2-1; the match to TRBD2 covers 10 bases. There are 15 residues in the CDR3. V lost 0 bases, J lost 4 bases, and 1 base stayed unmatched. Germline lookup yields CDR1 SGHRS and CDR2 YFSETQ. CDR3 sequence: CASSLVTSGYNEQFF. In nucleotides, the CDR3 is TGCGCCAGCAGCTTGGTGACTAGCGGGTACAATGAGCAGTTCTTC.

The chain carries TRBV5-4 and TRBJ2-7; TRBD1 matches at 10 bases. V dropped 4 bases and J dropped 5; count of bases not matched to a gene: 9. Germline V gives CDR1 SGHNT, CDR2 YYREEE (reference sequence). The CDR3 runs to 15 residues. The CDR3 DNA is TGTGCCAGCAGCACGTCCGGGACAGGGGTCGACGAGCAGTACTTC. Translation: CASSTSGTGVDEQYF.